This T cell receptor beta chain was sequenced during a study of low-dose radiotherapy and immunotherapy resistance in tumors. As for the study in general: Fractions of 0.5 Gy went to Cohort 1 every 2 weeks, totaling 6.5 Gy. Cohort 2 received 1 Gy per fraction every two weeks, totaling 13 Gy over 26 weeks.

This clonotype was detected ten times or more. Trimming at V came to 7 bases and at J to 10 bases, leaving 8 bases not matched to a gene. The CDR3 consists of 14 residues. Germline-derived CDR1 and CDR2 are SEHNR and FQNEAQ (reference sequence). Both TCRalpha and TCRbeta chains were reverse transcribed with V-gene-specific primers. The PCR that amplified TCRs ran for around 22 cycles, relying on a constant-region primer and a V-primer adapter. TCRdb independently ran MiXCR on the reads; one entry per CDR3 protein. The table has 70,000 to 90,000 distinct CDR3 sequences, 18% seen once. Time point denoted: before trial treatment. It was nivolumab, ipilimumab, aspirin, low-dose cyclophosphamide and low-dose radiotherapy that donors received. All eligible patients presented with advanced solid tumors that contained no tumor-infiltrating lymphocytes.

This sequence was found in a male donor with prostate cancer. Sequences were derived from PBMCs, sampled before treatment. The genes are TRBV7-9 and TRBJ1-6, with TRBD1 identical over 9 bases. This CDR3 reads CASTPGQGNSPLHF. In DNA form, the CDR3 reads TGTGCCAGCACCCCGGGACAGGGAAACTCACCCCTCCACTTT.